The 8 T cell receptor delta chains given below trace back to one sample, sequenced in a study of gamma-delta T cells after stem cell transplantation. TCRdb re-called the RT-PCR reads via CATT. The sample lists fewer than 12,000 delta-chain clones; around 1.4% were seen once. Sequenced sample: gamma-delta T cells. The receptors derive from a human donor. It is not recorded whose cells these are; they may come from a transplant donor.

About this clone: TCRdb shows a much larger clone's protein in place of this DNA's translation, and the two differ at residue 4, likely through a read error; the protein shown is translated from the DNA. The rearrangement uses TRDV2 and TRDJ1; 10 nucleotides agree with TRDD3. The V gene's germline CDR1 is GEAIGNYY and CDR2 EKD. CDR3 length: 17 amino acids. The trim removed 5 bases at V and 0 bases at J, leaving 11 bases unmatched. DNA of the CDR3: TGTGCCTGTGGCGCCGTTGCTGGGGGATATTACACCGATAAACTCATCTTT. The encoded protein is CACGAVAGGYYTDKLIF.

The rearrangement joins TRDV2 to TRDJ2; TRDD3 agrees at 9 bases. Trimming cost V 4 bases and J 1 base; bases outside gene matches: 12. Germline V gene sequence: CDR1 GEAIGNYY, CDR2 EKD. This CDR3 is 18 amino acids long. CDR3 coding DNA: TGTGCCTGTGAGGAGCTGGGGGATCCCTCCCTTTTGACAGCACAACTCTTCTTT. As protein: CACEELGDPSLLTAQLFF.

This clone showed up many times. The rearrangement uses TRDV2 and TRDJ1, with 12 nucleotides matching TRDD3. Germline V lookup: CDR1 GEAIGNYY, CDR2 EKD. V shed 3 bases and J 2 bases; nucleotides not matched to a gene: 6. This CDR3 contains 16 residues. This chain's CDR3 is CACDALLGDTTDKLIF. DNA for the CDR3: TGTGCCTGTGACGCCTTACTGGGGGATACAACCGATAAACTCATCTTT.

This clone has more than one count but fewer than ten. TCRdb's protein for this DNA is that of a much larger clone and differs from the translation at residue 9, likely a read error; the protein shown is the DNA translation. The rearrangement uses TRDV2 and TRDJ1; 8 bases line up with TRDD3. The CDR3 covers 19 residues. Germline CDR1 and CDR2: GEAIGNYY and EKD. The trim removed 0 bases at V and 3 bases at J, leaving 17 bases unmatched. The CDR3 loop reads CACDTGGLPGDKGPDKLIF. The CDR3 coding sequence is TGTGCCTGTGACACCGGGGGCCTACCGGGGGATAAAGGACCCGATAAACTCATCTTT.

As to this clone: The identical CDR3 is also encoded by other nucleotide sequences in the sample. The rearrangement links TRDV2 to TRDJ3; 11 positions match TRDD3. V was clipped by 0 bases and J by 0 bases; unmatched bases: 3. Germline CDR1 reads GEAIGNYY; CDR2 reads EKD. This CDR3 is built from 19 residues. The chain's CDR3 is CACDTLGDTLSWDTRQMFF. CDR3 DNA: TGTGCCTGTGACACCCTGGGGGATACCCTCTCCTGGGACACCCGACAGATGTTTTTC.

This clone was counted many times. The rearrangement uses TRDV2 and TRDJ1, with TRDD3 identical over 8 bases. The V gene end was trimmed by 1 base and the J gene end by 4 bases; junction bases not matched to a gene: 19. The CDR3 has 19 residues. CDR1 is GEAIGNYY and CDR2 is EKD in the germline V gene. The DNA of the CDR3 is TGTGCCTGTGACACGTTGAAGGAAGGGTCCTGGGGGACAGGCGATAAACTCATCTTT. It specifies CACDTLKEGSWGTGDKLIF.

Of note for this clone: TCRdb has a much larger clone's protein, which differs at residue 4 from the translation of this DNA, likely because of a read error; what is shown is the protein translated from the DNA. The chain links TRDV2 to TRDJ1; 13 bases map to TRDD3. The germline CDR1 and CDR2 sequences are GEAIGNYY and EKD. The CDR3 sequence is 18 residues long. V lost 5 bases to trimming and J lost 3 bases; unmatched junction nucleotides: 14. The CDR3 spells CACGPVLTGGYGADKLIF. CDR3 in DNA: TGTGCCTGTGGCCCCGTACTTACTGGGGGATACGGAGCCGATAAACTCATCTTT.

The sample holds a few counts of this clone. The chain uses TRDV2 and TRDJ1; TRDD3 matches at 13 bases. The ends lost 5 bases at V and 4 bases at J; junction bases unmatched: 9. This CDR3 has 16 amino acids. CDR1 GEAIGNYY and CDR2 EKD come from the germline V gene. DNA of the CDR3: TGTGCCTGTGCCGAACTGGGGGATACGCGGGACGATAAACTCATCTTT. Its translation is CACAELGDTRDDKLIF.